The 2 T cell receptor beta chains below all came from one sample that was sequenced in a study of long-term antiretroviral therapy in people with HIV. Samples were assayed with immunoSEQ v3.0 at survey level. Method: immunoSEQ multiplex PCR; TCRdb's copy keeps in-frame clones and lacks some. The sample shows roughly 45,000 clones, roughly four fifths of them seen only once. Specimen: unsorted PBMCs, collected 0.8 years after starting antiretroviral therapy. The origin of the receptors is a woman in her late teens or twenties with HIV.

The CDR3 DNA follows: TGTGCCAGCAGTTCCGAGGGAATTTCTGGAAACACCATATATTTT. It encodes CASSSEGISGNTIYF. The chain recombines TRBV6-6 with TRBJ1-3; no clear D gene. Germline CDR1 and CDR2: MNHNY and SVGAGI (reference sequence). The CDR3 contains 15 residues. With 4 bases removed from V and 1 base from J, the gap between germline ends came to 11 bases.

To note about this clone: The final CDR3 position lacks the conserved phenylalanine or tryptophan, pointing to a likely read error. The DNA is left out, because the CDR3 cannot be placed on it with certainty; the CDR3 is given as TCRdb lists it. The V gene is TRBV25-1, the J gene TRBJ1-2; the table assigns TRBD1, which was not confirmed against the DNA. The CDR3 totals 11 residues, both ends included. CDR1 and CDR2 (germline): MGHDK, SYGVNS. CDR3 loop: CASSEGVPRGI.